This entry describes one T cell receptor beta chain. Its antigen is unknown. Each of the patients experienced relapse following autologous stem cell transplantation, and their brentuximab vedotin exposure differed. TCRdb's copy holds only in-frame clones and misses some; the assay was immunoSEQ multiplex PCR. The sample includes some 60,000 clones, around 89% of them seen just once. The sample is drawn from a study of PD-1 blockade in classical Hodgkin lymphoma. Overall study: Patients had nivolumab dosed at 3 mg/kg, delivered intravenously every 2 weeks. Study-wide results and caveats: Newly diagnosed patients reportedly trailed healthy donors in baseline TCR diversity. Patients with an early start, nivolumab under 1 year after ASCT, were excluded.

This CDR3 spans 15 amino acids. V lost 0 bases and J lost 2; bases outside the gene matches: 4. From germline, CDR1 is SGHRS and CDR2 YFSETQ. This sequence was found in a human donor with classical Hodgkin lymphoma. The sample was peripheral blood mononuclear cells (PBMCs), taken at baseline. The chain has TRBV5-1 and TRBJ1-2; 7 bases fit TRBD1. The CDR3 sequence is CASSLAGGANYGYTF. The CDR3, as DNA: TGCGCCAGCAGCTTGGCAGGGGGGGCAAACTATGGCTACACCTTC.